Sequencing of this T cell receptor (beta chain) was carried out in a study of blood T cell repertoires in COVID-19. V lost 3 bases, J lost 2 bases, and 8 bases lay in between. The CDR3 runs 13 residues. CDR1 and CDR2 (germline): MNHEY, SMNVEV (reference sequence). This clone showed up just a few times. Method: immunoSEQ multiplex PCR; TCRdb's copy keeps in-frame clones and lacks some. The data hold around 170,000 clones, with around 77% observed a single time. The source is a man aged 70-80 years with active or convalescent COVID-19. V usage is TRBV27 and J usage is TRBJ2-7, with D possibly matching TRBD1 (6 bases). The material sequenced was peripheral blood. CDR3 amino acids: CASSFRQAYEQYF. The CDR3 DNA sequence: TGTGCCAGCAGTTTCAGACAGGCCTACGAGCAGTACTTC.